The rows below give T cell receptor beta chains drawn from one sample of a study of Graves' ophthalmopathy and Graves' hyperthyroidism. TCRdb ran MiXCR on the multiplex PCR reads and lists one entry per CDR3 protein. The table has roughly 400,000 distinct CDR3 sequences, over 15% seen once. The source material was peripheral blood. These receptors were collected from a young woman with stable Graves' hyperthyroidism. Both conserved end residues are part of each CDR3. A D gene is named only where the DNA matches it firmly. Size is omitted from some rows. Given values are once, few, many or a class for expanded clones.

d_gene | abundance | j_gene | v_gene | CDR3aa | CDR3nt
. | few | TRBJ1-2 | TRBV4-2 | CASSQDAGSSGVDYGYTF | TGTGCCAGCAGCCAAGATGCTGGGAGCTCGGGGGTGGACTATGGCTACACCTTC
. | many | TRBJ2-5 | TRBV12-3/TRBV12-4 | CASSPLPSAETQYF | TGTGCCAGCAGTCCTCTACCGTCCGCAGAGACCCAGTACTTC
TRBD1 | many | TRBJ1-1 | TRBV28 | CASSTDRGIAFF | TGTGCCAGCAGCACGGACAGGGGGATAGCTTTCTTT
. | many | TRBJ1-1 | TRBV19 | CASSMRDLANTEAFF | TGTGCCAGTAGTATGAGGGACTTAGCGAACACTGAAGCTTTCTTT
. | many | TRBJ1-1 | TRBV5-1 | CASSLDQRGNTEAFF | TGCGCCAGCAGCTTGGATCAGCGGGGGAACACTGAAGCTTTCTTT
. | few | TRBJ1-1 | TRBV6-5 | CASSYSFGREVRTEAFF | TGTGCCAGCAGTTACTCATTCGGAAGGGAAGTAAGGACTGAAGCTTTCTTT
. | many | TRBJ2-2 | TRBV12-3/TRBV12-4 | CASRRDTGELFF | TGTGCCAGCCGCAGGGACACCGGGGAGCTGTTTTTT
TRBD2 | many | TRBJ2-5 | TRBV12-3/TRBV12-4 | CASSLGTGTSGGIQETQYF | TGTGCCAGCAGTTTAGGAACCGGGACTAGCGGGGGAATTCAAGAGACCCAGTACTTC
TRBD2 | . | TRBJ2-3 | TRBV11-2 | CASSSLAGGPNTQYF | TGTGCCAGCAGCTCTCTAGCGGGGGGGCCAAATACGCAGTATTTT
. | few | TRBJ2-7 | TRBV18 | CASSPGKEQYF | TGTGCCAGCTCACCCGGCAAGGAGCAGTACTTC
. | many | TRBJ2-7 | TRBV6-1 | CASSEQRGTPFSYEQYF | TGTGCCAGCAGTGAACAGCGTGGGACACCCTTCTCCTACGAGCAGTACTTC
TRBD2 | . | TRBJ2-5 | TRBV7-2 | CASSFPAGGEETQYF | TGTGCCAGCAGCTTCCCAGCGGGGGGGGAGGAGACCCAGTACTTC
. | many | TRBJ1-2 | TRBV10-3 | CAISEDGKYGYTF | TGTGCCATCAGTGAAGATGGGAAATATGGCTACACCTTC
TRBD2 | many | TRBJ2-7 | TRBV6-2/TRBV6-3 | CASRGGTSGAASYEQYF | TGTGCCAGCAGGGGTGGGACTAGCGGGGCCGCCTCCTACGAGCAGTACTTC
TRBD1 | . | TRBJ2-7 | TRBV6-2/TRBV6-3 | CASSYPGQGARYEQYF | TGTGCCAGCAGTTACCCCGGACAGGGGGCAAGGTACGAGCAGTACTTC
. | . | TRBJ2-5 | TRBV6-5 | CASGWGLPQETQYF | TGTGCCAGCGGTTGGGGCCTTCCTCAAGAGACCCAGTACTTC
. | many | TRBJ1-2 | TRBV12-3/TRBV12-4 | CASSSIRGLSGGYTF | TGTGCCAGCAGTTCCATCAGGGGCCTTTCGGGGGGCTACACCTTC
. | many | TRBJ1-2 | TRBV5-1 | CASSSGEVGGYTF | TGCGCCAGCAGCTCAGGAGAGGTGGGCGGCTACACCTTC
TRBD1 | many | TRBJ1-2 | TRBV6-5 | CASSSGGQGYGYTF | TGTGCCAGCAGTTCCGGAGGACAGGGCTATGGCTACACCTTC
. | many | TRBJ2-7 | TRBV20-1 | CSARDRRTANYEQYF | TGCAGTGCTAGAGATCGCCGGACGGCGAATTACGAGCAGTACTTC
. | few | TRBJ1-6 | TRBV4-1 | CASSQARSSYNSPLHF | TGCGCCAGCAGCCAAGCCAGGAGCTCCTATAATTCACCCCTCCACTTT
TRBD1 | many | TRBJ2-7 | TRBV29-1 | CSVTPPGQPYEQYF | TGCAGCGTCACCCCTCCGGGACAGCCCTACGAGCAGTACTTC
. | few | TRBJ2-4 | TRBV6-5 | CASSYSGGAKNIKYF | TGTGCCAGCAGTTATTCTGGGGGAGCCAAAAACATTAAGTACTTC
. | many | TRBJ1-1 | TRBV20-1 | CSAPSRSGFSTEAFF | TGCAGTGCTCCAAGCAGGTCAGGGTTTAGCACTGAAGCTTTCTTT
. | many | TRBJ2-5 | TRBV3-1 | CASSQRSRWEETQYF | TGTGCCAGCAGCCAAAGATCGAGGTGGGAAGAGACCCAGTACTTC
. | many | TRBJ1-5 | TRBV5-6 | CASSLGAGSGNQPQHF | TGTGCCAGCAGCTTGGGGGCAGGGAGTGGCAATCAGCCCCAGCATTTT
. | many | TRBJ1-2 | TRBV12-3/TRBV12-4 | CASSLTGSAYTF | TGTGCCAGCAGTTTGACAGGTTCTGCCTACACCTTC
TRBD1 | . | TRBJ2-7 | TRBV11-1 | CASSSASTGQYYEQYF | TGTGCCAGCAGCTCCGCCTCGACAGGGCAATACTACGAGCAGTACTTC
TRBD1 | . | TRBJ1-1 | TRBV12-3/TRBV12-4 | CASRSQGTTEAFF | TGTGCCAGCAGGTCACAGGGGACCACTGAAGCTTTCTTT
. | many | TRBJ2-6 | TRBV9 | CASSVVGANVLTF | TGTGCCAGCAGCGTAGTAGGGGCCAACGTCCTGACTTTC
. | . | TRBJ1-1 | TRBV20-1 | CSAGVNTEACF | TGCAGCGCGGGGGTGAACACTGAAGCTTGCTTT
TRBD1 | many | TRBJ2-5 | TRBV3-1 | CASSTRDRGLRETQYF | TGTGCCAGCAGCACCCGGGACAGGGGGCTTCGGGAGACCCAGTACTTC
. | . | TRBJ2-7 | TRBV29-1 | CSVEGRQGSYDQYF | TGCAGCGTTGAAGGCAGGCAGGGTTCCTACGATCAGTACTTC
. | many | TRBJ1-5 | TRBV27 | CASSLSRGSNQPQHF | TGTGCCAGCAGTTTAAGCAGGGGTAGCAATCAGCCCCAGCATTTT
. | many | TRBJ1-1 | TRBV5-1 | CASSPGLGGVNTEAFF | TGCGCCAGCAGCCCGGGGTTGGGGGGAGTGAACACTGAAGCTTTCTTT
. | few | TRBJ2-2 | TRBV24-1 | CATSDPASGPGELFF | TGTGCCACCAGTGATCCTGCCTCGGGACCCGGGGAGCTGTTTTTT
. | many | TRBJ1-2 | TRBV6-5 | CASSYQSRDGYTF | TGTGCCAGCAGTTACCAATCGAGAGATGGCTACACCTTC
TRBD1 | . | TRBJ1-5 | TRBV29-1 | CSPSRDRGLMGNQPQHF | TGCAGCCCCTCCCGGGACAGGGGTCTTATGGGCAATCAGCCCCAGCATTTT
TRBD2 | many | TRBJ2-7 | TRBV6-2/TRBV6-3 | CASSPGLAAYEQYF | TGTGCCAGCAGTCCGGGACTAGCGGCGTACGAGCAGTACTTC
TRBD1 | . | TRBJ1-2 | TRBV28 | CASTVPGQGNYGYTF | TGTGCCAGCACCGTCCCGGGACAGGGAAACTATGGCTACACCTTC
. | once | TRBJ2-5 | TRBV4-1 | CASSQDKVPTGQETQYF | TGCGCCAGCAGCCAAGATAAGGTGCCAACGGGGCAAGAGACCCAGTACTTC
. | many | TRBJ1-2 | TRBV19 | CASSPGTPRGGYGYTF | TGTGCCAGCTCCCCAGGGACACCCCGTGGAGGCTATGGCTACACCTTC
. | many | TRBJ1-1 | TRBV20-1 | CSGHLNTEAFF | TGCAGTGGGCACTTGAACACTGAAGCTTTCTTT
TRBD1 | many | TRBJ2-7 | TRBV6-1 | CASRRTGSYEQYF | TGTGCCAGCAGACGGACAGGGAGCTACGAGCAGTACTTC
. | many | TRBJ1-2 | TRBV18 | CASSPSRNGYTF | TGTGCCAGCTCACCAAGCAGGAATGGCTACACCTTC
. | . | TRBJ2-2 | TRBV12-3/TRBV12-4 | CASSGSANTGELFF | TGTGCCAGCAGTGGCAGTGCGAACACCGGGGAGCTGTTTTTT
TRBD1 | many | TRBJ2-5 | TRBV12-3/TRBV12-4 | CASSPHRGQETQYF | TGTGCCAGCAGTCCTCACAGGGGTCAAGAGACCCAGTACTTC
TRBD1 | many | TRBJ1-1 | TRBV12-3/TRBV12-4 | CASRPRQGFGTEAFF | TGTGCCAGCAGACCTCGACAGGGGTTCGGCACTGAAGCTTTCTTT
TRBD2 | many | TRBJ2-5 | TRBV6-5 | CASSPQGTTYQETQYF | TGTGCCAGCAGTCCACAAGGGACTACGTACCAAGAGACCCAGTACTTC
. | many | TRBJ1-5 | TRBV7-2 | CASSLEWKSNQPQHF | TGTGCCAGCAGCTTAGAATGGAAAAGCAATCAGCCCCAGCATTTT
. | many | TRBJ2-4 | TRBV27 | CASSPTGNIQYF | TGTGCCAGCAGTCCAACAGGGAACATTCAGTACTTC